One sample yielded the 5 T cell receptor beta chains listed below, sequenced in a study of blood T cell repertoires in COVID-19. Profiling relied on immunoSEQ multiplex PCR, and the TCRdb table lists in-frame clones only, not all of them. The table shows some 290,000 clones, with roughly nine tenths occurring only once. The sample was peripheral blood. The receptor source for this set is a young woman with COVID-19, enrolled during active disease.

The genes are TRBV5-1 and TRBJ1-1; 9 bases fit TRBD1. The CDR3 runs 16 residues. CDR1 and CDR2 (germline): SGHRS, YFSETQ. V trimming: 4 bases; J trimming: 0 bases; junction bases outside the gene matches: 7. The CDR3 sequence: CASSTGTGPMNTEAFF. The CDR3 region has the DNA TGCGCCAGCAGCACCGGGACAGGGCCAATGAACACTGAAGCTTTCTTT.

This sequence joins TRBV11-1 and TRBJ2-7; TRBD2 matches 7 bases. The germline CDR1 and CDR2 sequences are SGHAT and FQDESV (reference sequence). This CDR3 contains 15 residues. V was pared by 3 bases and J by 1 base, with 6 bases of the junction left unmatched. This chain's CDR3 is CASSLRTSRSYEQYF. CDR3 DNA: TGTGCCAGCAGCTTGAGGACTAGTCGTTCCTACGAGCAGTACTTC.

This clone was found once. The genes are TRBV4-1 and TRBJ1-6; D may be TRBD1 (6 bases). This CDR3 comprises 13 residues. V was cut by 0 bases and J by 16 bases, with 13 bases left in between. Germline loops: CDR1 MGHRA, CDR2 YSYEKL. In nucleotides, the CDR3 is TGCGCCAGCAGCCAAGATCAGGGGCTGAAACTCCACTTT. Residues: CASSQDQGLKLHF.

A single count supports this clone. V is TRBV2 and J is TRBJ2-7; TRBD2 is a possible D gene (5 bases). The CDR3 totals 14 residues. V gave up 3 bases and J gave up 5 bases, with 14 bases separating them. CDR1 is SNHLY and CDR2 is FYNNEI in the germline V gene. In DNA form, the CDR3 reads TGTGCCAGCAGTGAGGTAGGAGCGGTCGACGAGCAGTACTTC. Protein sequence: CASSEVGAVDEQYF.

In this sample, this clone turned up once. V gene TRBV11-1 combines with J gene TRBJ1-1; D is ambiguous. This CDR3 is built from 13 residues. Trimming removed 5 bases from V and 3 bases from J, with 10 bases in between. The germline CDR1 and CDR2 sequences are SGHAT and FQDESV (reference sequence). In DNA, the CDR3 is TGTGCCAGCAGCCTCACGGGGTACACTGAAGCTTTCTTT. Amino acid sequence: CASSLTGYTEAFF.